This is a list of T cell receptor beta chains from one sample in a study of tumor and adjacent non-tumor tissue in lung cancer. From the multiplex PCR reads, TCRdb called clonotypes with MiXCR, one entry per CDR3 protein. The sample includes roughly 220,000 distinct CDR3 sequences, 70% to 75% of them seen just once. Sequenced input: lung tumor tissue. The receptors shown here come from a man aged 60 to 75 with non-small cell lung cancer. The CDR3 runs from the conserved cysteine through the conserved F or W. A D gene is named only where the DNA matches it firmly. Clone sizes are given selectively: once, few, many, or a class where the clone is expanded.

15 TRBJ1-1 TRBD1 TRBV28 . CTSSPLSGGVGVAFF TGTACCAGCAGTCCCTTATCAGGGGGCGTGGGAGTAGCTTTCTTT
11 TRBJ2-7 . TRBV20-1 . CSAPRVNEQYF TGCAGTGCTCCCCGGGTGAACGAGCAGTACTTC
12 TRBJ1-4 . TRBV10-2 many CASRQLNEKLFF TGCGCCAGCAGACAGCTGAATGAAAAACTGTTTTTT
15 TRBJ2-1 TRBD2 TRBV4-3 . CASSQESGVYNEQFF TGCGCCAGCAGCCAAGAAAGCGGGGTCTACAATGAGCAGTTCTTC
13 TRBJ2-2 . TRBV28 few CVSARGDTGELFF TGTGTCAGTGCCAGGGGTGACACCGGGGAGCTGTTTTTT
15 TRBJ1-5 . TRBV28 once CASNTERKGNQPQHF TGTGCCAGCAATACGGAGAGGAAAGGCAATCAGCCCCAGCATTTT
13 TRBJ2-1 . TRBV29-1 . CSDGETVTNEQFF TGCAGCGACGGGGAGACAGTTACGAATGAGCAGTTCTTC
13 TRBJ2-5 . TRBV5-1 . CASSIGPQETQYF TGCGCCAGCAGTATTGGGCCCCAAGAGACCCAGTACTTC
15 TRBJ1-5 . TRBV28 . CTSSSGTDYNQPQHF TGTACCAGCAGTTCCGGGACTGACTACAATCAGCCCCAGCATTTT
11 TRBJ2-3 TRBD2 TRBV20-1 . CSARRENMQYF TGCAGTGCTCGGCGGGAGAATATGCAGTATTTT
15 TRBJ1-5 TRBD1 TRBV6-6 . CVSSRPGTENQPQHF TGTGTTAGCAGTCGCCCCGGGACAGAAAATCAGCCCCAGCATTTT
15 TRBJ2-3 TRBD2 TRBV20-1 . CRALGSSGRVDTQYF TGCAGAGCCCTAGGGAGTAGCGGGAGGGTAGATACGCAGTATTTT
14 TRBJ2-5 TRBD2 TRBV7-3 . CASSPGEGWETQYF TGTGCCAGCAGTCCCGGGGAGGGCTGGGAGACCCAGTACTTC
15 TRBJ2-7 TRBD2 TRBV20-1 . CSARGTRGNSYEQYF TGCAGTGCTAGGGGGACTAGAGGGAACTCCTACGAGCAGTACTTC
15 TRBJ2-3 . TRBV20-1 few CSARDPAEGGDTQYF TGCAGTGCTAGAGATCCCGCGGAGGGAGGAGATACGCAGTATTTT
15 TRBJ1-2 . TRBV4-1 . CSSSQDIGHGYGYTF TGCTCCAGCAGCCAAGATATAGGACATGGGTATGGCTACACCTTC
17 TRBJ1-1 . TRBV6-6 . CVSSYSGTDLVNTEAFF TGTGTCAGCAGTTACTCGGGTACGGATCTTGTGAACACTGAAGCTTTCTTT
18 TRBJ2-6 . TRBV5-4 . CASSPGAVPHSGANVLTF TGTGCCAGCAGCCCTGGCGCAGTGCCTCACTCTGGGGCCAACGTCCTGACTTTC
16 TRBJ1-5 TRBD1 TRBV6-5 few CASSDRGGIGNQPQHF TGTGCCAGCAGTGACAGGGGGGGGATTGGCAATCAGCCCCAGCATTTT
14 TRBJ2-1 . TRBV24-1 . CATSSRDFFDEQFF TGTGCCACCAGTTCCCGGGATTTTTTCGATGAGCAGTTCTTC
13 TRBJ1-2 . TRBV4-1 many CASSHDQGYGYTF TGCGCCAGCAGCCACGATCAGGGATATGGCTACACCTTC
15 TRBJ1-1 TRBD1 TRBV20-1 . CSARAARTGGVEAFF TGTAGTGCTAGAGCTGCAAGGACAGGGGGAGTCGAAGCTTTCTTT
15 TRBJ1-3 . TRBV11-3 . CASSPAGTTGNTVYF TGTGCCAGTAGTCCAGCAGGGACCACAGGAAACACCGTATATTTT
15 TRBJ2-2 TRBD1 TRBV5-5 . CASSHQDRGFGELFF TGTGCCAGCAGCCATCAGGACAGGGGTTTCGGGGAGCTGTTTTTT
16 TRBJ2-2 . TRBV5-5 . CASSLGRGAVTEELFF TGTGCCAGCAGCTTGGGAAGGGGCGCGGTCACCGAGGAGCTATTTTTT
14 TRBJ2-1 . TRBV12-3/TRBV12-4 few CASSLDTRYNEQFF TGTGCCAGTAGTTTGGACACCCGCTACAATGAGCAGTTCTTC
14 TRBJ1-1 . TRBV20-1 . CSAPWTARGTEAFF TGCAGTGCTCCTTGGACAGCCCGGGGCACTGAGGCTTTCTTT
15 TRBJ2-2 . TRBV11-1 . CASNLKQQGTGELFF TGTGCCAGCAACTTAAAGCAACAGGGCACCGGGGAGCTGTTTTTT
13 TRBJ2-5 TRBD1 TRBV5-1 many CASSFGRGETQYF TGCGCCAGCAGCTTCGGCAGGGGGGAGACCCAGTACTTC
15 TRBJ1-2 TRBD1 TRBV29-1 . CSVVKPGTGFAGCTF TGCAGCGTTGTAAAACCCGGGACAGGATTCGCTGGCTGCACCTTC
15 TRBJ2-1 . TRBV6-6 . CTSSPKGSILNEQFF TGTACCAGCAGTCCGAAAGGGAGTATACTGAATGAACAGTTCTTC
14 TRBJ1-1 TRBD1 TRBV29-1 . CSVGEGQDNTEAFF TGCAGCGTTGGGGAGGGACAGGACAACACTGAAGCTTTCTTT
15 TRBJ2-1 TRBD1 TRBV11-3 . CACSTHRGLNNEQFF TGTGCCTGCAGCACTCACAGGGGGCTAAACAATGAGCAGTTCTTC
13 TRBJ1-4 TRBD1 TRBV20-1 . CSARRTGIEKLFF TGCAGTGCTAGAAGGACAGGGATTGAAAAACTGTTTTTT
15 TRBJ1-2 . TRBV28 . CASSPGGGSLDGYTF TGTGCCAGCAGTCCGGGAGGCGGATCCTTGGATGGCTACACCTTC
16 TRBJ1-2 . TRBV2 . CAGSENRASSQGGYTF TGTGCCGGCAGTGAAAACCGGGCCAGTTCCCAAGGGGGCTACACCTTC
15 TRBJ2-2 . TRBV20-1 . CSARRWWAGTGELFF TGCAGTGCCAGAAGATGGTGGGCGGGCACCGGGGAGCTGTTTTTT